What follows describes a single TCR beta chain. The data derive from a study of CD8+ T cells in alopecia areata. RNA extraction was followed by reverse transcription into cDNA, which acted as the sequencing template. Repertoires were generated with immunoSEQ multiplex PCR, while TCRdb's copy carries only in-frame clones and drops some. This sample has 150,000 or so clones, with 50% to 65% found just once. The V segment lost 5 bases and the J segment 4 bases; nucleotides outside the gene matches: 3. CDR3 length equals 12 residues. CDR1 is SQVTM and CDR2 is ANQGSEA in the germline V gene. The chain combines TRBV29-1 with TRBJ2-3; 7 nucleotides align to TRBD1. Sequenced material: CD4+ T cells sorted from blood. This receptor was identified in a human donor in good health. In nucleotides, the CDR3 is TGCAGCGTTCGACAGGGCGCAGATACGCAGTATTTT. Translated, it gives CSVRQGADTQYF.